One and the same sample provided the 19 T cell receptor beta chains below, sequenced in a study of blood T cell repertoires in COVID-19. The repertoire was sequenced with immunoSEQ multiplex PCR; TCRdb's copy has only in-frame clones and lacks some. The data show approximately 260,000 clones, 85% to 90% seen once. Material for sequencing was PBMCs or T cells enriched from blood (not recorded which). These receptors were collected from a woman in her sixties or seventies who had recovered from COVID-19.

The chain is built from TRBV11-2 and TRBJ2-7, with D perhaps TRBD2 (5 bases). The germline V gene has CDR1 SGHAT and CDR2 FQNNGV. The CDR3 is 13 residues long. V was cut by 4 bases and J by 5 bases, with 12 bases left in between. CDR3 coding DNA: TGTGCCAGCAGCTACCTTTCCGGGGACGAGCAGTACTTC. Translation: CASSYLSGDEQYF.

CDR3 bases: TGTGCCAGCAGTTACTATGGCACAAACCTAGGCGAGCAGTTCTTC. Its translation: CASSYYGTNLGEQFF. This sequence joins TRBV6-5 and TRBJ2-1; D gene unclear. Germline assignment: CDR1 MNHEY and CDR2 SVGAGI. V was shortened by 1 base and J by 10 bases, with 17 bases between the two germline ends. The length of the CDR3 is 15 residues.

The gene calls are TRBV16 and TRBJ1-2, with D possibly TRBD1 on 5 matching bases. The germline V and J ends were trimmed by 6 bases and 0 bases, with 26 bases remaining between them. Germline V gene lookup returns CDR1 KGHSY and CDR2 FQNENV. The CDR3 totals 19 residues. The CDR3 DNA sequence: TGTGCCAGCAGAGGTATAACAGGACAATGGAAAATAGCTAACTATGGCTACACCTTC. This encodes CASRGITGQWKIANYGYTF.

V gene TRBV19 combines with J gene TRBJ1-4; 9 bases map to TRBD1. The V and J ends lost 7 bases and 6 bases, in that order; junction bases with no gene match: 3. Germline loops: CDR1 LNHDA, CDR2 SQIVND (reference sequence). The CDR3 loop spans 13 amino acids. The CDR3 reads CASNDRGYEKLFF. CDR3 DNA sequence: TGTGCCAGTAACGACAGGGGGTATGAAAAACTGTTTTTT.

There are a few counts of this clone. Other DNA sequences in this sample translate to the same CDR3. V and J are TRBV2 and TRBJ2-3, with D perhaps matching TRBD1 (6 bases). Between the trimmed V and J ends, which lost 6 bases and 0 bases, there was a span of 10 bases. The CDR3 totals 14 residues. Germline assignment: CDR1 SNHLY and CDR2 FYNNEI. Written as DNA, the CDR3 is TGTGCCAGCAGCCAGGGGACGAGCACAGATACGCAGTATTTT. Its translation: CASSQGTSTDTQYF.

This chain links TRBV5-1 with TRBJ2-7; no reliable D call. CDR3 length: 15 residues. Germline values: CDR1 SGHRS, CDR2 YFSETQ. The V end was cut by 0 bases, the J end by 3 bases, with 13 bases between. This CDR3 is CASSLDLDTFYEQYF. CDR3 nucleotide sequence: TGCGCCAGCAGCTTGGACCTCGACACATTCTACGAGCAGTACTTC.

The chain has TRBV28 and TRBJ2-3; weak D call: TRBD2 (6 bases). CDR1 is MDHEN, CDR2 SYDVKM, per germline. CDR3 size: 15 residues. Trimming removed 5 bases at V and 0 bases at J, with 12 bases between. The CDR3 loop is CASSLSSVSTDTQYF. The CDR3 DNA sequence: TGTGCCAGCAGTCTGTCTAGCGTCAGCACAGATACGCAGTATTTT.

The sample holds one count of this clone. V is TRBV5-1 and J is TRBJ2-1, with 14 bases lining up with TRBD2. Germline V CDR1 and CDR2: SGHRS, YFSETQ. The CDR3 is 15 residues long. J was trimmed by 8 bases and V by 3 bases; bases with no gene match: 4. DNA for the CDR3: TGCGCCAGCAGCTCGGGACTAGCGGGAGTGGATGAGCAGTTCTTC. It specifies CASSSGLAGVDEQFF.

The chain joins TRBV5-1 to TRBJ1-6, with a tentative D call TRBD1 (5 bases). Trimming shortened V by 0 bases and J by 7 bases, and 11 bases separated the two germline ends. The CDR3 sequence is 15 residues long. CDR1 is SGHRS, CDR2 YFSETQ, per germline. CDR3: CASSLGGRENSPLHF. The CDR3 DNA sequence: TGCGCCAGCAGCTTGGGTGGCAGGGAAAATTCACCCCTCCACTTT.

This chain links TRBV5-5 with TRBJ1-4; 7 bases align to TRBD1. The CDR3 consists of 16 residues. The V segment lost 3 bases and the J segment 5 bases; nucleotides outside the gene matches: 10. Germline V gene data show CDR1 as SGHKS and CDR2 as YYEKEE (reference sequence). For the CDR3, the DNA is TGTGCCAGCAGCTCTTCGTCGGGACAGTTAAATGAAAAACTGTTTTTT. Translating it yields CASSSSSGQLNEKLFF.

This chain joins TRBV19 and TRBJ1-1, with TRBD1 as a possible D gene (6 bases). The V gene lost 5 bases and the J gene lost 4 bases, with 17 bases spanning the gap. CDR1 is LNHDA, CDR2 SQIVND, per germline (reference sequence). The CDR3 covers 15 residues. The CDR3 nucleotides are TGTGCCAGTAGTGTGGGTCAACTAGGGGGCACTGAAGCTTTCTTT. It is translated as CASSVGQLGGTEAFF.

The chain is built from TRBV4-2 and TRBJ2-7, with 8 bases fitting TRBD2. Germline V gene lookup returns CDR1 LGHNA and CDR2 YNFKEQ. The CDR3 is made up of 15 amino acids. V dropped 0 bases and J dropped 4; count of bases not matched to a gene: 5. The chain's CDR3 is CASSQDESGGYEQYF. CDR3 sequence (DNA): TGTGCCAGCAGCCAAGACGAATCGGGAGGGTACGAGCAGTACTTC.

The chain recombines TRBV19 with TRBJ1-4; D is uncertain. The CDR3 is 13 amino acids. V lost 6 bases, J lost 6 bases, and 11 bases lay in between. The germline V gene encodes CDR1 LNHDA and CDR2 SQIVND (reference sequence). CDR3 residues: CASRDGEYEKLFF. In DNA, the CDR3 is TGTGCCAGTAGGGACGGGGAGTATGAAAAACTGTTTTTT.

The chain uses TRBV12-5 and TRBJ1-4, with 12 bases that match TRBD1. CDR1 is LGHNT and CDR2 is FRNRAP in the germline V gene. Trimming removed 6 bases from V and 0 bases from J; junction bases left unmatched: 2. CDR3 length: 16 amino acids. Here the CDR3 reads CASGGQGAATNEKLFF. In nucleotides, the CDR3 is TGTGCTAGTGGGGGACAGGGGGCGGCAACTAATGAAAAACTGTTTTTT.

The rearrangement uses TRBV2 and TRBJ2-1, with 7 positions matching TRBD2. The CDR3 is 14 amino acids. Germline CDR1 reads SNHLY; CDR2 reads FYNNEI. V gave up 7 bases and J gave up 0 bases; unmatched junction bases: 3. This CDR3 is CASMGGGSYNEQFF. Here the CDR3 DNA reads TGTGCCAGCATGGGCGGGGGCTCCTACAATGAGCAGTTCTTC.

The rearrangement links TRBV28 to TRBJ1-3, with 8 positions matching TRBD1. V trimming: 5 bases; J trimming: 3 bases; junction bases outside the gene matches: 6. Germline V gives CDR1 MDHEN, CDR2 SYDVKM. The CDR3 extends over 15 amino acids. Here the CDR3 reads CASSTTGVGGNTIYF. CDR3 DNA: TGTGCCAGCAGTACGACAGGGGTCGGTGGAAACACCATATATTTT.

The chain is built from TRBV29-1 and TRBJ1-2; a possible D gene is TRBD1 (6 bases). Deletions cut 4 bases from V and 6 bases from J, with 24 bases between. The length of the CDR3 is 16 residues. CDR1 and CDR2 (germline): SQVTM, ANQGSEA. The chain's CDR3 is CSVGVMWNRVDNGYTF. The CDR3 DNA follows: TGCAGCGTTGGTGTGATGTGGAACAGGGTGGACAATGGCTACACCTTC.

The chain uses TRBV11-3 and TRBJ2-7; tentatively, D is TRBD2 (6 bases). The germline V and J ends were trimmed by 4 bases and 4 bases, with 20 bases remaining between them. The CDR3 consists of 16 residues. Germline CDR1 SGHNT, CDR2 YENEEA. CDR3 coding DNA: TGTGCCAGCAGCTCCGGAGGGGCCCTCTCCCCATACGAGCAGTACTTC. This encodes CASSSGGALSPYEQYF.

For the CDR3, the DNA is TGCAGTGCTAGTCAAACGGGGGGGGAGCTGTTTTTT. Protein product: CSASQTGGELFF. V usage is TRBV20-1 and J usage is TRBJ2-2; D may be TRBD2 (5 bases). CDR1 is DFQATT and CDR2 is SNEGSKA in the germline V gene (reference sequence). This CDR3 has 12 amino acids. Trimming removed 3 bases at V and 8 bases at J, with 10 bases between.